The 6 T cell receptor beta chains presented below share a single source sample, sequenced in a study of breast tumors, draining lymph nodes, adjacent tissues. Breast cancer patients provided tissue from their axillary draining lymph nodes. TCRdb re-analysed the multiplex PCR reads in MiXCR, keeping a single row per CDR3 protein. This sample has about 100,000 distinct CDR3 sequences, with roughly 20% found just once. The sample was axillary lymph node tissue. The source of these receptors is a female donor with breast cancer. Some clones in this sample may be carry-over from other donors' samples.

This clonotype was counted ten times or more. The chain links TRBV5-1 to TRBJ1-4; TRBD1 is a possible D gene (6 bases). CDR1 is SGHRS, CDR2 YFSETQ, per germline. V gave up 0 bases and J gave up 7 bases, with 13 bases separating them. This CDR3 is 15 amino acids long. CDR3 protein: CASSLGSGGGEKLFF. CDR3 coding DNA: TGCGCCAGCAGCTTGGGGTCGGGGGGCGGTGAAAAACTGTTTTTT. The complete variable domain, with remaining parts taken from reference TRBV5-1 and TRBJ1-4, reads KAGVTQTPRYLIKTRGQQVTLSCSPISGHRSVSWYQQTPGQGLQFLFEYFSETQRNKGNFPGRFSGRQFSNSRSEMNVSTLELGDSALYLCASSLGSGGGEKLFFGSGTQLSVL.

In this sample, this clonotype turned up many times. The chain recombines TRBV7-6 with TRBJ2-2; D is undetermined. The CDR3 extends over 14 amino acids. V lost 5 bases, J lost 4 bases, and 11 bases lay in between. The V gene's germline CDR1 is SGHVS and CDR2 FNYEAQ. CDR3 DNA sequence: TGTGCCAGCAGCCGAAGGGCGACCACCGGGGAGCTGTTTTTT. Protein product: CASSRRATTGELFF.

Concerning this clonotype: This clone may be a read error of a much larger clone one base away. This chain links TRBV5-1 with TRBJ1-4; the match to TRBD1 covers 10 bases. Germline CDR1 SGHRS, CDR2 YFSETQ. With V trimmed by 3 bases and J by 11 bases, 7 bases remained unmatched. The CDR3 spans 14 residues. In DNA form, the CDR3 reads TGCGCCAGCAGCTCGACAGGGGGCCCAGGGAAACTGTTTTTT. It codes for CASSSTGGPGKLFF.

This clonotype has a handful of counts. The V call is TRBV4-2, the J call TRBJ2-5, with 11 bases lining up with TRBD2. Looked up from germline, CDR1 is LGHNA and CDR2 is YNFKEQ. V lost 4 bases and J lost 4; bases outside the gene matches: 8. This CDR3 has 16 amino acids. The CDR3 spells CASSPAGTSGVETQYF. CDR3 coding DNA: TGTGCCAGCAGCCCGGCCGGGACTAGCGGAGTAGAGACCCAGTACTTC.

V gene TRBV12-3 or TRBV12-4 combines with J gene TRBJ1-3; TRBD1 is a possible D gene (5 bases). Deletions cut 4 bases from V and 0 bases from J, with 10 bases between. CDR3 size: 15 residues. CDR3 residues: CASSSGTFSGNTIYF. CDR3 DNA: TGTGCCAGCAGTTCCGGGACGTTCTCTGGAAACACCATATATTTT.

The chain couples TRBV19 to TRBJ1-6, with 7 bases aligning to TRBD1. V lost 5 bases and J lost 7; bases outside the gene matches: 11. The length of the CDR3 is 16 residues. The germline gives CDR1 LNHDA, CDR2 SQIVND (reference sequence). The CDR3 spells CASSVLPGQFNSPLHF. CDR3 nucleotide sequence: TGTGCCAGTAGTGTACTACCGGGACAGTTCAATTCACCCCTCCACTTT.